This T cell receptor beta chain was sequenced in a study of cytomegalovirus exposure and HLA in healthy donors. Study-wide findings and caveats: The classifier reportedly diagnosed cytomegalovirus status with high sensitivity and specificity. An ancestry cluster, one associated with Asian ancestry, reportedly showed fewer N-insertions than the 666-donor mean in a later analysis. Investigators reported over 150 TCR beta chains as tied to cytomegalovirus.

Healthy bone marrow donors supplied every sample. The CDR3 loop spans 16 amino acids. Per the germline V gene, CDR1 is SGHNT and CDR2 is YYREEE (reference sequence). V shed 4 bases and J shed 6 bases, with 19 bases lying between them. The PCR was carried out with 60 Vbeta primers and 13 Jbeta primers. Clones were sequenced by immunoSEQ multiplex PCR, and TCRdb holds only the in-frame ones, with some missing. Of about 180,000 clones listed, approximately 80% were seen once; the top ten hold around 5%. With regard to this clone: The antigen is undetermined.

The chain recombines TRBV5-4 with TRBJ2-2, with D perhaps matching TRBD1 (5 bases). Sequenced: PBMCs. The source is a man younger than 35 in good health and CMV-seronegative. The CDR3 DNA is TGTGCCAGCAGCCCCACCGTGGCAGGGTGGGCCGGGGAGCTGTTTTTT. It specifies CASSPTVAGWAGELFF.